Listed below are T cell receptor beta chains from one sample, sequenced in a study of identical twins. TCRdb used MiXCR to reprocess the 5' RACE reads, holding one entry per CDR3 protein. In the table there are approximately 600,000 distinct CDR3 sequences, 9.5% to 10% of which are singletons. In addition, the sample was reused for a study of yellow fever vaccine responses in identical twins.

Sequenced: PBMCs. All receptors come from a woman younger than 30 in good health. Each CDR3 is given with its conserved first and last residue. D genes are given only for firm matches. A row's size may be missing; if present it is once, few, many or a size class.

J gene: TRBJ2-5; clone size: few; V gene: TRBV29-1; D gene: TRBD2; CDR3 DNA: TGCAGCGTTGTTCCTAGCGGTAAACAAGAGACCCAGTACTTC; CDR3 protein: CSVVPSGKQETQYF
J gene: TRBJ2-3; clone size: few; V gene: TRBV6-2/TRBV6-3; D gene: -; CDR3 DNA: TGTGCCAGCAGTTACTCTCCGGGGGACGGCACAGATACGCAGTATTTT; CDR3 protein: CASSYSPGDGTDTQYF
J gene: TRBJ2-1; clone size: -; V gene: TRBV6-2/TRBV6-3; D gene: TRBD1; CDR3 DNA: TGTGCCAGCGTGACAGGGTACAATGAGCAGTTCTTC; CDR3 protein: CASVTGYNEQFF
J gene: TRBJ2-1; clone size: many; V gene: TRBV20-1; D gene: TRBD2; CDR3 DNA: TGCAGTGCTCCCGTTAGCGGGAGGGCCGGCAATGAGCAGTTCTTC; CDR3 protein: CSAPVSGRAGNEQFF
J gene: TRBJ2-7; clone size: -; V gene: TRBV20-1; D gene: -; CDR3 DNA: TGCAGTGCAAACCCAGGGCTTCAGGGGTATTACGAGCAGTACTTC; CDR3 protein: CSANPGLQGYYEQYF
J gene: TRBJ2-1; clone size: few; V gene: TRBV28; D gene: TRBD1; CDR3 DNA: TGTGCCAGCAGAACAAACAGGGGTATGGGATACAATGAGCAGTTCTTC; CDR3 protein: CASRTNRGMGYNEQFF
J gene: TRBJ2-7; clone size: many; V gene: TRBV12-3/TRBV12-4; D gene: -; CDR3 DNA: TGTGCCAGCAGTTCGGCAAGGTACGAGCAGTACTTC; CDR3 protein: CASSSARYEQYF
J gene: TRBJ1-1; clone size: many; V gene: TRBV27; D gene: -; CDR3 DNA: TGTGCCAGCAGTGCGATACAGGGCCTGAACACTGAAGCTTTCTTT; CDR3 protein: CASSAIQGLNTEAFF
J gene: TRBJ2-7; clone size: -; V gene: TRBV6-2/TRBV6-3; D gene: TRBD1; CDR3 DNA: TGTGCCAGCAGTTCGTACAGGGGGCGTAGATCCTACGAGCAGTACTTC; CDR3 protein: CASSSYRGRRSYEQYF
J gene: TRBJ2-5; clone size: -; V gene: TRBV14; D gene: -; CDR3 DNA: TGTGCCAGCAGCCAGGCGAAGACAGGCCCGCGGGAGACCCAGTACTTC; CDR3 protein: CASSQAKTGPRETQYF
J gene: TRBJ2-5; clone size: many; V gene: TRBV7-8; D gene: -; CDR3 DNA: TGTGCCAGCAGCTTAGAAGAAGGGTGGAGGGAAGAGACCCAGTACTTC; CDR3 protein: CASSLEEGWREETQYF
J gene: TRBJ2-1; clone size: -; V gene: TRBV7-2; D gene: TRBD2; CDR3 DNA: TGTGCCAGCAGCTTACTCGGGAGGGACAATGAGCAGTTCTTC; CDR3 protein: CASSLLGRDNEQFF
J gene: TRBJ2-1; clone size: -; V gene: TRBV20-1; D gene: -; CDR3 DNA: TGCAGTGCTAGAGATCGGGTGGGGTACAATGAGCAGTTCTTC; CDR3 protein: CSARDRVGYNEQFF
J gene: TRBJ2-1; clone size: many; V gene: TRBV5-1; D gene: -; CDR3 DNA: TGCGCCAGCAGCTTGGAAGTGGCAGGGTATAAGCAGTTCTTC; CDR3 protein: CASSLEVAGYKQFF
J gene: TRBJ2-7; clone size: few; V gene: TRBV5-1; D gene: TRBD2; CDR3 DNA: TGCGCCAGCAGCGGAACTAGCGGGGATTCCTACGAGCAGTACTTC; CDR3 protein: CASSGTSGDSYEQYF
J gene: TRBJ1-1; clone size: few; V gene: TRBV20-1; D gene: TRBD1; CDR3 DNA: TGCAGTGCTGCCGGGGACAGGGAGAACACTGAAGCTTTCTTT; CDR3 protein: CSAAGDRENTEAFF
J gene: TRBJ1-5; clone size: few; V gene: TRBV4-3; D gene: -; CDR3 DNA: TGCGCCAGCAGCCCGGACACTTCTGTTGGTCAGCCCCAGCATTTT; CDR3 protein: CASSPDTSVGQPQHF
J gene: TRBJ1-1; clone size: -; V gene: TRBV4-2; D gene: TRBD1; CDR3 DNA: TGTGCCAGCAGCCAAGATCGGGGAACAGGGGGCGGAGAAGCTTTCTTT; CDR3 protein: CASSQDRGTGGGEAFF
J gene: TRBJ2-1; clone size: -; V gene: TRBV6-1; D gene: -; CDR3 DNA: TGTGCCAGCAGCCCCCGACCCCCCCAAACCAGCAATGAGCAGTTCTTC; CDR3 protein: CASSPRPPQTSNEQFF
J gene: TRBJ2-2; clone size: few; V gene: TRBV10-2; D gene: TRBD2; CDR3 DNA: TGCGCCAGCCATCTCGGACTAGCGGCCACCGGGGAGCTGTTTTTT; CDR3 protein: CASHLGLAATGELFF
J gene: TRBJ2-7; clone size: -; V gene: TRBV7-9; D gene: -; CDR3 DNA: TGTGCCAGCAGCTTAGTCGAATGGTACGAGCAGTACTTC; CDR3 protein: CASSLVEWYEQYF
J gene: TRBJ2-5; clone size: -; V gene: TRBV7-2; D gene: -; CDR3 DNA: TGTGCCACCTTCGCCGACCTGTACCAAGAGACCCAGTACTTC; CDR3 protein: CATFADLYQETQYF
J gene: TRBJ1-1; clone size: few; V gene: TRBV29-1; D gene: -; CDR3 DNA: TGCAGCGTCCCTGGAACCTTAGTACCGAGGCTCTTT; CDR3 protein: CSVPGTLVPRLF
J gene: TRBJ2-7; clone size: -; V gene: TRBV20-1; D gene: -; CDR3 DNA: TGCAGTGCTAGAGATCCCAATAAGTTCGAGCAGTACTTC; CDR3 protein: CSARDPNKFEQYF
J gene: TRBJ2-1; clone size: few; V gene: TRBV7-2; D gene: -; CDR3 DNA: TGTGCCAGCAGCTACCTACCAAGAAAGAATGAGCAGTTCTTC; CDR3 protein: CASSYLPRKNEQFF
J gene: TRBJ2-2; clone size: -; V gene: TRBV11-1; D gene: TRBD1; CDR3 DNA: TGTGCCAGCAGCCACGGGACAGGGTTCGCCCCGGCTAGTCGGACCGGGGAGCTGTTTTTT; CDR3 protein: CASSHGTGFAPASRTGELFF
J gene: TRBJ2-5; clone size: few; V gene: TRBV4-1; D gene: TRBD2; CDR3 DNA: TGCGCCAGCAGCCAAGGACTCGGACTAGGAGAGACCCAGTACTTC; CDR3 protein: CASSQGLGLGETQYF
J gene: TRBJ2-5; clone size: -; V gene: TRBV7-6; D gene: -; CDR3 DNA: TGTGCCAGCAGCCCCCCCCGGGGAGCCCAAGAGACCCAGTACTTC; CDR3 protein: CASSPPRGAQETQYF
J gene: TRBJ2-5; clone size: few; V gene: TRBV29-1; D gene: -; CDR3 DNA: TGCAGCGTTGGGGTTCAGCAAGAGACCCAGTACTTC; CDR3 protein: CSVGVQQETQYF
J gene: TRBJ2-1; clone size: -; V gene: TRBV5-6; D gene: TRBD2; CDR3 DNA: TGTGCCAGCAGCTTGGTCCCGGGAGGCAATGAGCAGTTCTTC; CDR3 protein: CASSLVPGGNEQFF
J gene: TRBJ1-5; clone size: few; V gene: TRBV12-3/TRBV12-4; D gene: -; CDR3 DNA: TGTGCCAGCAGCCTTACAGAGAATCAGCCCCAGCATTTT; CDR3 protein: CASSLTENQPQHF
J gene: TRBJ2-3; clone size: -; V gene: TRBV6-1; D gene: -; CDR3 DNA: TGTGCCAGCAAAATCGTCGGAGGCACAGATACGCAGTATTTT; CDR3 protein: CASKIVGGTDTQYF
J gene: TRBJ2-1; clone size: -; V gene: TRBV4-1; D gene: -; CDR3 DNA: TGCGCCAGCAGCCAAGCTAGGGGCCATGAGCAGTTCTTC; CDR3 protein: CASSQARGHEQFF
J gene: TRBJ2-1; clone size: few; V gene: TRBV20-1; D gene: -; CDR3 DNA: TGCAGTGCTAGCGGTTCCACCATAGCCGGTGAGCAGTTCTTC; CDR3 protein: CSASGSTIAGEQFF
J gene: TRBJ2-1; clone size: few; V gene: TRBV19; D gene: -; CDR3 DNA: TGTGCCAGTAGTATTCGGGGGCAAGGCAATGAGCAGTTCTTC; CDR3 protein: CASSIRGQGNEQFF
J gene: TRBJ1-1; clone size: -; V gene: TRBV5-1; D gene: TRBD1; CDR3 DNA: TGCGCCAGCAGCACGGGAGGGGACAGTCAAAGAGTAGCTTTCTTT; CDR3 protein: CASSTGGDSQRVAFF
J gene: TRBJ1-5; clone size: many; V gene: TRBV20-1; D gene: TRBD1; CDR3 DNA: TGCAGTGCTAGCTTAGATGCACAGGGACAGAGCAATCAGCCCCAGCATTTT; CDR3 protein: CSASLDAQGQSNQPQHF
J gene: TRBJ2-7; clone size: -; V gene: TRBV4-2; D gene: TRBD2; CDR3 DNA: TGTGCCAGCAGCCAAGGGGCGGGGGGGCTCTCCTACGAGCAGTACTTC; CDR3 protein: CASSQGAGGLSYEQYF
J gene: TRBJ2-1; clone size: -; V gene: TRBV29-1; D gene: TRBD2; CDR3 DNA: TGCAGCGTTGAAGGACTAGCGGGATCGTTCTTC; CDR3 protein: CSVEGLAGSFF
J gene: TRBJ2-7; clone size: many; V gene: TRBV29-1; D gene: TRBD2; CDR3 DNA: TGCAGCGTTGGGCCATCTAGCGGGAGGCTTACCTACGAGCAGTACTTC; CDR3 protein: CSVGPSSGRLTYEQYF
J gene: TRBJ2-1; clone size: -; V gene: TRBV20-1; D gene: -; CDR3 DNA: TGCAGTGCTAAGGACTTGTCTAATGAGCAGTTCTTC; CDR3 protein: CSAKDLSNEQFF
J gene: TRBJ1-5; clone size: -; V gene: TRBV5-1; D gene: -; CDR3 DNA: TGCGCCAGCAGACCCCACCCAGGGCCGAATCAGCCCCAGCATTTT; CDR3 protein: CASRPHPGPNQPQHF
J gene: TRBJ2-4; clone size: -; V gene: TRBV23-1; D gene: -; CDR3 DNA: TGCGCCAGCAGTCAATCCTTGGAGGGGCTTGCCAAAAACATTCAGTACTTC; CDR3 protein: CASSQSLEGLAKNIQYF
J gene: TRBJ2-7; clone size: -; V gene: TRBV29-1; D gene: -; CDR3 DNA: TGCAGCGTTATTACAATGGGCGGGTACGAGCAGTACTTC; CDR3 protein: CSVITMGGYEQYF
J gene: TRBJ2-1; clone size: many; V gene: TRBV12-3/TRBV12-4; D gene: TRBD1; CDR3 DNA: TGTGCCAGCAGTTCGGGGACAGAAGCCGGGAATGAGCAGTTCTTC; CDR3 protein: CASSSGTEAGNEQFF
J gene: TRBJ2-7; clone size: many; V gene: TRBV29-1; D gene: -; CDR3 DNA: TGCAGCGTGACCCAGCACCAGAAGGTTCACGACTCCTACGAGCAGTACTTC; CDR3 protein: CSVTQHQKVHDSYEQYF
J gene: TRBJ2-3; clone size: many; V gene: TRBV7-2; D gene: -; CDR3 DNA: TGTGCCAGCAGGCCTAGTCCGACCTCCGTCACAGATACGCAGTATTTT; CDR3 protein: CASRPSPTSVTDTQYF
J gene: TRBJ2-7; clone size: -; V gene: TRBV3-1; D gene: TRBD2; CDR3 DNA: TGTGCCAGCAGCCAGGGACTAGCGGGGGGCTACTACGAGCAGTACTTC; CDR3 protein: CASSQGLAGGYYEQYF
J gene: TRBJ1-5; clone size: -; V gene: TRBV15; D gene: -; CDR3 DNA: TGTGCCACCAGCAGGGGGCTAGGTCAGCCCCAGCATTTT; CDR3 protein: CATSRGLGQPQHF
J gene: TRBJ1-4; clone size: few; V gene: TRBV3-1; D gene: -; CDR3 DNA: TGTGCCAGCAGCGTCAATCGGCGAATTGAAAAACTGTTTTTT; CDR3 protein: CASSVNRRIEKLFF
J gene: TRBJ1-1; clone size: many; V gene: TRBV12-3/TRBV12-4; D gene: TRBD1; CDR3 DNA: TGTGCCAGCAGTTACGGACAGGGGCGGACTGAAGCTTTCTTT; CDR3 protein: CASSYGQGRTEAFF
J gene: TRBJ2-1; clone size: -; V gene: TRBV7-3; D gene: -; CDR3 DNA: TGTGCCAGCAGCGGGAGCCCCGACGGTGAGCAGTTCTTC; CDR3 protein: CASSGSPDGEQFF
J gene: TRBJ2-7; clone size: many; V gene: TRBV29-1; D gene: -; CDR3 DNA: TGCAGCGTTCTCTTAGACGGTCACAGCGAGCAGTACTTC; CDR3 protein: CSVLLDGHSEQYF
J gene: TRBJ2-3; clone size: -; V gene: TRBV20-1; D gene: TRBD1; CDR3 DNA: TGCAGTGCGTCCGGGACAGGGATTCCAGATACGCAGTATTTT; CDR3 protein: CSASGTGIPDTQYF
J gene: TRBJ1-2; clone size: many; V gene: TRBV6-5; D gene: -; CDR3 DNA: TGTGCCAGCAGTTACGGACACGGCTACACCTTC; CDR3 protein: CASSYGHGYTF
J gene: TRBJ1-2; clone size: -; V gene: TRBV29-1; D gene: -; CDR3 DNA: TGCAGCGTTGAAGTAACAGGCTATGGCTACACCTTC; CDR3 protein: CSVEVTGYGYTF
J gene: TRBJ2-7; clone size: few; V gene: TRBV10-3; D gene: -; CDR3 DNA: TGTGCCATCAGTGAGTTCCCATACGAGCAGTACTTC; CDR3 protein: CAISEFPYEQYF
J gene: TRBJ2-1; clone size: few; V gene: TRBV10-3; D gene: -; CDR3 DNA: TGTGCCATCAGTGAGGGGCTAGCAGTTCAGTTCTTC; CDR3 protein: CAISEGLAVQFF